This entry is about one TCR beta chain. The antigen remains undetermined. The total RNA that was extracted per sample amounted to at least 5 micrograms. A second about 6 to 11 cycle PCR used barcoded and J-beta primers. CDR3-containing paired-end reads numbered at least 2.5 million in each sample. TCRdb reprocessed the 5' RACE reads via MiXCR and lists one record per CDR3 protein. The sample holds approximately 600,000 distinct CDR3 sequences, roughly three fifths seen once. The CDR3 extends over 17 amino acids. From germline, CDR1 is MGHRA and CDR2 YSYEKL. The junction had 8 bases not matched to a gene; V was cut back by 1 base and J by 0 bases. This record belongs to a study of blood T cells in healthy people across ages. On the study more broadly: Template switching caught about one barcoded beta molecule for each two T cells.

Study findings and constraints: In older individuals, TCR beta diversity per million T cells was lower, falling roughly linearly with age.

The material sequenced was blood. The receptor's source is a man aged 55 to 70 in good health. The genes are TRBV4-1 and TRBJ1-2; 7 nucleotides match TRBD1. For the CDR3, the DNA is TGCGCCAGCAGCCAAGGGGCAGGGGGGGATACTAACTATGGCTACACCTTC. Amino acid sequence: CASSQGAGGDTNYGYTF.